This T cell receptor beta chain originates from a study of T-cell reconstitution after alpha-beta-depleted transplantation in children. Findings and limits, study-wide: There were reportedly several hundred expanded graft clones from which alpha-beta T cells came about two months after transplant. T-cell counts and diversity at one year following transplant were attributed mainly to newly produced T cells.

Unique molecular identifiers were incorporated into the prepared TCRbeta library. TCRdb analysed the PCR reads with MiXCR anew, one entry per CDR3 protein. This sample has 150,000 to 200,000 distinct CDR3 sequences, with roughly 6.3% found just once. Trimming took off 6 bases at V and 3 bases at J, with 11 bases between the two ends. CDR1 DFQATT and CDR2 SNEGSKA come from the germline V gene (reference sequence). The CDR3 spans 12 residues. The sample holds many counts of this clonotype. Its antigen remains unidentified. The specimen was PBMCs, collected before TCRalphabeta/CD19-depleted stem cell transplant. The rearrangement uses TRBV20-1 and TRBJ2-5, with no clear D. This TCR came from a girl less than two years old with combined immunodeficiency, due to receive a stem cell transplant. The CDR3 here is CSALLGEETQYF. The CDR3 coding sequence is TGCAGTGCCTTGTTGGGCGAAGAGACCCAGTACTTC.